A selection of T cell receptor beta chains follows, all from one sample in a study of cytomegalovirus exposure and HLA in healthy donors. Libraries were prepared by immunoSEQ multiplex PCR; TCRdb keeps only in-frame clonotypes and omits some of them. Of about 190,000 clones listed, less than 85% are singletons. Source material: PBMCs. Receptor source: a young man in good health and CMV-seropositive. Each CDR3 is given with its conserved first and last residue. The order of the fields is V gene, D gene, J gene, clone size, CDR3 protein, CDR3 DNA. A D gene is named only where the DNA matches it firmly. The size field is filled for only some rows; it gives once, few, many or a size class.

TRBV30	TRBD2	TRBJ2-1	-	CAWSVAISGGGRWEQFF	TGTGCCTGGAGTGTAGCGATAAGCGGGGGGGGGCGGTGGGAGCAGTTCTTC
TRBV6-6	-	TRBJ1-3	-	CASWSAGNTIYF	TGTGCCAGCTGGTCGGCTGGAAACACCATATATTTT
TRBV6-1	-	TRBJ2-7	-	CASSGAALTYEQYF	TGTGCCAGCAGTGGGGCAGCTCTGACCTACGAGCAGTACTTC
TRBV19	TRBD1	TRBJ1-1	-	CASNPGQPMNTEAFF	TGTGCCAGTAACCCGGGACAGCCCATGAACACTGAAGCTTTCTTT
TRBV27	TRBD2	TRBJ2-1	-	CAGTISGTNNEQFF	TGTGCCGGCACCATCAGCGGGACCAACAATGAGCAGTTCTTC
TRBV13	-	TRBJ2-5	few	CASSLTTVQETQYF	TGTGCCAGCAGCTTAACGACTGTCCAAGAGACCCAGTACTTC
TRBV4-3	-	TRBJ2-1	-	CASSQGVWRGTSDNEQFF	TGCGCCAGCAGCCAAGGAGTCTGGCGGGGGACATCTGACAATGAGCAGTTCTTC
TRBV5-5	TRBD1	TRBJ2-3	-	CASSSGQGVTDTQYF	TGTGCCAGCAGCTCGGGACAGGGGGTTACAGATACGCAGTATTTT
TRBV2	TRBD2	TRBJ2-7	few	CASRAGLAGTYEQYF	TGTGCCAGCAGAGCTGGACTAGCGGGGACCTACGAGCAGTACTTC
TRBV5-1	TRBD1	TRBJ1-1	-	CASTLRGLRTEAFF	TGCGCCAGCACACTGAGGGGGCTGAGGACTGAAGCTTTCTTT
TRBV4-3	TRBD2	TRBJ2-7	-	CASSPASGRRAYEQYF	TGCGCCAGCAGCCCCGCCAGCGGGAGACGAGCCTACGAGCAGTACTTC
TRBV18	-	TRBJ2-7	-	CASSPSSGSGAYEQYF	TGTGCCAGCTCACCCTCCTCTGGGAGTGGGGCCTACGAGCAGTACTTC
TRBV11-2	-	TRBJ2-5	-	CASSLGVARETQYF	TGTGCCAGCAGCTTAGGGGTAGCACGAGAGACCCAGTACTTC
TRBV9	-	TRBJ2-7	-	CASSVVGRVTYEQYF	TGTGCCAGCAGCGTAGTCGGCAGGGTAACCTACGAGCAGTACTTC